This TCR beta chain was sequenced in a study of graft-versus-host responses after intestinal transplantation. Study information: Recipients across the board were started on anti-thymocyte globulin induction, then kept on tacrolimus and steroids for around three years. Overall study findings and caveats: Peak circulating GvH clone levels tracked with early post-transplant HvG declines. In patients with graft-donor T cell macrochimerism, allograft graft-versus-host to host-versus-graft clonal ratios were high. GvH clonotypes were identified within recipient marrow, with a subset emerging first in ileum or blood.

Measured with immunoSEQ multiplex PCR; TCRdb has only the in-frame clones, and not every one. Counted here are roughly 81,000 clones, roughly 80% occurring once; the ten biggest clones make up 0.83%. To note about this clone: Its antigen remains unknown.

Germline assignment: CDR1 MGHRA and CDR2 YSYEKL. V dropped 0 bases and J dropped 9 bases, with 15 bases sitting between them. The CDR3 contains 15 residues. The TCR sequence derives from a human donor who received an intestinal transplant. Sequencing was performed on unstimulated CD4+ T cells sorted from spleen or lymph node cells, taken before intestinal transplant. The chain combines TRBV4-1 with TRBJ2-1, with D perhaps TRBD2 (5 bases). The CDR3 nucleotides are TGCGCCAGCAGCCAAGATGAGCGGAGCCGCACTGAGCAGTTCTTC. Protein product: CASSQDERSRTEQFF.